This T cell receptor (beta chain) is from a study of blood T cell repertoires in COVID-19. Study information: COVID-19 samples, acute and convalescent, were from the United States, Italy and Spain. Sources were T cells, B-cell-depleted T cells, or PBMCs; the material itself was cDNA or gDNA.

Under the authors' procedure: Amplification from reference gene primers served as the basis for estimated nucleated cell counts. Profiled with immunoSEQ multiplex PCR; TCRdb holds only in-frame clones, not every one. Clonal size and the V and J genes are those of that table, whereas D and trimming came from the DNA. The sample has about 110,000 clones; 75% to 80% are singletons. Trimming at V came to 0 bases and at J to 8 bases, leaving 8 bases not matched to a gene. The CDR3 extends over 16 amino acids. The germline gives CDR1 ENHRY, CDR2 SYGVKD. The chain uses TRBV10-3 and TRBJ1-2, with 11 positions matching TRBD1. This TCR was recovered from a woman of 80 years or more with active or convalescent COVID-19. Sequencing was performed on peripheral blood. CDR3 in DNA: TGTGCCATCAGTGAGTCGAGGACAGGGGGCGCGAGGGGCTACACCTTC. Translation: CAISESRTGGARGYTF.